This TCR beta chain came from a study of cytomegalovirus exposure and HLA in healthy donors. Study-wide findings and caveats: In a later analysis, common viral pathogens appeared linked to several of the most significant clusters.

PCR primers comprised 60 Vbeta and 13 Jbeta primers. Repertoires were generated with immunoSEQ multiplex PCR, while TCRdb's copy carries only in-frame clones and drops some. The sample has roughly 190,000 clones, 80% to 85% seen once. V shed 5 bases and J shed 12 bases, with 13 bases lying between them. The CDR3 extends over 11 amino acids. CDR1 and CDR2 from the germline V gene are SEHNR and FQNEAQ (reference sequence). Concerning this clone: The antigen remains unidentified.

This clonotype was obtained from a woman in her thirties or forties in good health and CMV-seronegative. Sequenced: PBMCs. V is TRBV7-9 and J is TRBJ2-5; TRBD1 is a possible D gene (5 bases). The DNA for the CDR3 is TGTGCCAGCAGCGCCAGACAGACAAAGTACTTC. It yields the protein CASSARQTKYF.